A selection of T cell receptor beta chains follows, all from one sample in a study of TIL therapy for anti-PD-1-resistant metastatic lung cancer. TCRdb keeps only in-frame clones here, not all; method: immunoSEQ multiplex PCR. The table records tens of thousands of clones, around four fifths of them present only once. The sample consisted of blood, taken at baseline. The receptors shown here come from a person between 25 and 79 years old with non-small cell lung cancer. Both conserved end residues are part of each CDR3. Each record gives: clone size, D gene, J gene, V gene, CDR3 protein, CDR3 DNA. The D gene is left open where the match is weak. Clone size is shown for a subset of rows, as once, few, many or a class of expanded clone.

.,TRBD1,TRBJ2-7,TRBV27,CASSDRGLGGGQGGTPQYF,TGTGCCAGCAGTGATAGAGGGTTGGGTGGCGGACAGGGAGGTACCCCGCAGTACTTC
few,TRBD1,TRBJ1-5,TRBV28,CASSPNSIRQGAGQPQHF,TGTGCCAGCAGTCCGAATTCCATCAGACAGGGGGCCGGTCAGCCCCAGCATTTT
.,.,TRBJ1-4,TRBV19,CASSIARALNEKLFF,TGTGCCAGTAGTATAGCTCGGGCCCTTAATGAAAAACTGTTTTTT
.,TRBD1,TRBJ2-2,TRBV7-3,CASSRTGGTGELFF,TGTGCCAGCAGCCGGACAGGGGGCACCGGGGAGCTGTTTTTT
.,.,TRBJ2-1,TRBV5-1,CASSLSPGYNEQFF,TGCGCCAGCAGCTTGAGTCCGGGGTACAATGAGCAGTTCTTC
.,TRBD2,TRBJ2-6,TRBV5-1,CASSLGREISSGANVLTF,TGCGCCAGCAGCTTGGGGCGGGAGATCAGCTCTGGGGCCAACGTCCTGACTTTC
.,.,TRBJ2-7,TRBV6-5,CASSYSLDSSYEQYF,TGTGCCAGCAGTTACTCGCTCGATAGCTCCTACGAGCAGTACTTC
.,.,TRBJ2-3,TRBV7-2,CASSTRQWSTDTQYF,TGTGCCAGCAGCACCCGACAGTGGAGCACAGATACGCAGTATTTT
.,.,TRBJ2-7,TRBV2,CASSPTGLLGKAEQYF,TGTGCCAGCAGTCCGACCGGGCTTTTGGGCAAAGCCGAGCAGTACTTC
few,TRBD1,TRBJ2-7,TRBV7-9,CASSHRDRNYEQYF,TGTGCCAGCAGCCACAGGGACAGAAACTACGAGCAGTACTTC
.,.,TRBJ2-1,TRBV9,CASSVKQTGAPYNEQFF,TGTGCCAGCAGCGTCAAACAGACAGGTGCCCCCTACAATGAGCAGTTCTTC
.,TRBD1,TRBJ1-1,TRBV7-8,CASRPGQGSTEAFF,TGTGCCAGCAGGCCGGGACAGGGAAGCACTGAAGCTTTCTTT
.,TRBD1,TRBJ1-2,TRBV7-2,CASSLAFSDRGDYGYTF,TGTGCCAGCAGCTTAGCGTTCTCCGACAGGGGGGACTATGGCTACACCTTC
once,.,TRBJ2-7,TRBV28,CASRPEGTVREQYF,TGTGCCAGCAGACCGGAGGGTACCGTGAGGGAGCAGTACTTC
.,.,TRBJ1-5,TRBV6-5,CASSWGSGQPQHF,TGTGCCAGCAGTTGGGGGTCGGGGCAGCCCCAGCATTTT
.,TRBD1,TRBJ1-1,TRBV15,CATSRDRRLNTEAFF,TGTGCCACCAGCCGGGACAGGCGACTCAACACTGAAGCTTTCTTT
.,.,TRBJ1-4,TRBV4-2,CASSRSGGNEKLFF,TGTGCCAGCAGCCGTTCCGGGGGTAATGAAAAACTGTTTTTT
once,.,TRBJ2-5,TRBV29-1,CSVEGGETQYF,TGCAGCGTTGAAGGGGGCGAGACCCAGTACTTC
.,TRBD2,TRBJ2-1,TRBV27,CASNRREGYEQFF,TGTGCCAGCAATAGAAGGGAGGGGTATGAGCAGTTCTTC
.,.,TRBJ1-5,TRBV19,CASSTPSGFQPQHF,TGTGCCAGTAGTACACCATCAGGGTTTCAGCCCCAGCATTTT
.,.,TRBJ1-1,TRBV7-8,CASSSPRGNTEAFF,TGTGCCAGCAGCAGCCCGAGGGGGAACACTGAAGCTTTCTTT
few,.,TRBJ1-1,TRBV5-5,CASSLVDTYTEAFF,TGTGCCAGCAGCTTGGTAGATACATACACTGAAGCTTTCTTT
.,TRBD2,TRBJ2-2,TRBV5-4,CASSPGLAWELFF,TGTGCCAGCAGCCCCGGACTAGCCTGGGAGCTGTTTTTT
.,TRBD1,TRBJ2-6,TRBV5-6,CASSLPGGVGISGANVLTF,TGTGCCAGCAGCTTGCCAGGGGGCGTGGGGATCTCTGGGGCCAACGTCCTGACTTTC
few,TRBD1,TRBJ1-2,TRBV10-2,CASRGTGANYGYTF,TGCGCCAGCAGGGGGACAGGAGCTAACTATGGCTACACCTTC